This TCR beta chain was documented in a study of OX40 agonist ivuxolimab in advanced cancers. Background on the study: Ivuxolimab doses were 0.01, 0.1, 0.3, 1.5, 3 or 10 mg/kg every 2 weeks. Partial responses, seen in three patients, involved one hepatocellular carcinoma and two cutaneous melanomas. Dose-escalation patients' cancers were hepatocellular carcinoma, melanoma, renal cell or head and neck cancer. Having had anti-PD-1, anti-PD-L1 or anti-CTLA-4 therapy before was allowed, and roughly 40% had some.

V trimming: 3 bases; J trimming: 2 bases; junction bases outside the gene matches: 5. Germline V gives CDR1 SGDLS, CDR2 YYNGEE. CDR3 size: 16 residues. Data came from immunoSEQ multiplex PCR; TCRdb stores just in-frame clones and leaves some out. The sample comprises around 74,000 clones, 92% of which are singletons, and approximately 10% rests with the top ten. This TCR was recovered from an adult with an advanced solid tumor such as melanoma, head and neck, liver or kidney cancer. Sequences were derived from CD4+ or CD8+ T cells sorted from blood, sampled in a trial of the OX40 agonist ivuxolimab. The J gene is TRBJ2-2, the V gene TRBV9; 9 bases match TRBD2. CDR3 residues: CASSASGGTNTGELFF. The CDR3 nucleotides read TGTGCCAGCAGCGCAAGCGGGGGGACTAACACCGGGGAGCTGTTTTTT.